The entry that follows covers one T cell receptor beta chain sequence. Its antigen is unknown. This sample was taken from a study of T cell responses to AZD1222 COVID-19 vaccine. The germline gives CDR1 MNHEY, CDR2 SVGEGT. The CDR3 has 16 residues. Germline trimming cut 6 bases from V and 8 bases from J; bases unmatched to any gene: 11. Overall study results and limits: Reportedly, nearly half the spike-specific TCRs target unmutated variant regions.

Some clones are missing from TCRdb's copy, which holds only in-frame ones; the method was immunoSEQ multiplex PCR. This table holds 75,000 to 100,000 clones, 85% to 90% found once. The rearrangement joins TRBV6-2 or TRBV6-3 to TRBJ2-1; 12 bases map to TRBD2. The source was peripheral blood, collected on day 0 of AZD1222 vaccination. The receptor was derived from an adult in good health. The DNA of the CDR3 is TGTGCCAGCAGCCCCCAGACTAGCGGGAGAATCGATGAGCAGTTCTTC. Encoded protein: CASSPQTSGRIDEQFF.